These 9 T cell receptor beta chains originate from one sample sequenced in a study of regulatory T cells in long-lasting Graves disease. Sequencing libraries for TCR beta were prepared with iRepertoire HTBI primers and Arm-PCR of CDR3 regions. Using its own MiXCR run on the multiplex PCR reads, TCRdb lists one record per CDR3 protein. The profile shows about 400,000 distinct CDR3 sequences, about 20% of them singletons. Time point in this sample: persistent/refractory GD, antithyroid drugs over 5 years with positive TRAb. RNA isolated from PBMCs was used to make the TCR library. Here the sequenced sample was peripheral blood mononuclear cells (PBMCs), taken when the disease was refractory, from a patient treated with antithyroid drugs. All receptors come from a female donor with Graves disease.

This clonotype was counted many times. V usage is TRBV12-3 or TRBV12-4 and J usage is TRBJ1-5; D ambiguous. This CDR3 has 15 residues. V dropped 1 base and J dropped 4 bases, with 11 bases sitting between them. DNA of the CDR3: TGTGCCAGCAGTTTAGGAGCGGAAACTAATCAGCCCCAGCATTTT. It codes for CASSLGAETNQPQHF.

This clonotype was seen ten or more times. The gene calls are TRBV20-1 and TRBJ1-1; maybe TRBD1 (6 bases). The V end was cut by 3 bases, the J end by 1 base, with 15 bases between. Germline CDR1 is DFQATT and CDR2 is SNEGSKA (reference sequence). The CDR3 totals 15 residues. The CDR3 region has the DNA TGCAGTGCTAGCGGGGGGGCGGACGCGAACACTGAAGCTTTCTTT. This gives the protein CSASGGADANTEAFF.

This clonotype was counted at least ten times. The rearrangement uses TRBV18 and TRBJ2-7, with D possibly being TRBD1 (6 bases). Germline CDR1 is KGHSH and CDR2 is LQKENI. Trimming left V 6 bases short and J 3 bases short, with 12 bases between. This CDR3 comprises 13 residues. In nucleotides, the CDR3 is TGTGCCAGCTCCCTGGACAGAGACTACGAGCAGTACTTC. Its protein product is CASSLDRDYEQYF.

This clonotype has only a few counts. This CDR3 is CASSKDRSNQPQHF. The CDR3 DNA follows: TGTGCCAGTAGTAAAGACAGGTCTAATCAGCCCCAGCATTTT. The chain has TRBV19 and TRBJ1-5; weak D call: TRBD1 (6 bases). From germline, CDR1 is LNHDA and CDR2 SQIVND (reference sequence). The CDR3 has 14 amino acids. Deletions cut 4 bases from V and 4 bases from J, with 11 bases between.

This clonotype was seen at least ten times. The J gene is TRBJ2-7, the V gene TRBV29-1; D is unresolved. The germline V gene encodes CDR1 SQVTM and CDR2 ANQGSEA. The CDR3 totals 13 residues. V was cut by 5 bases and J by 5 bases, with 16 bases left in between. The CDR3: CSVYSLGLHEQYF. DNA of the CDR3: TGCAGCGTTTACTCCCTGGGTCTCCACGAGCAGTACTTC.

The V call is TRBV29-1, the J call TRBJ2-7; 10 bases are shared with TRBD1. Germline V gene sequence: CDR1 SQVTM, CDR2 ANQGSEA. The CDR3 loop spans 15 amino acids. V dropped 1 base and J dropped 3; count of bases not matched to a gene: 6. CDR3 bases: TGCAGCGTTGAAGTCAGACAGGGGGCCCACTACGAGCAGTACTTC. Translating gives CSVEVRQGAHYEQYF.

This clonotype occurred many times. The chain has TRBV11-2 and TRBJ2-5, with D maybe TRBD2 (5 bases). There are 13 residues in the CDR3. Germline values: CDR1 SGHAT, CDR2 FQNNGV. With 8 bases removed from V and 2 bases from J, the gap between germline ends came to 12 bases. CDR3 sequence (DNA): TGTGCCAGCCGGGCGGGCTCACAAGAGACCCAGTACTTC. Translation gives CASRAGSQETQYF. Supplemented by reference TRBV11-2 and TRBJ2-5, the full variable domain reads EAGVAQSPRYKIIEKRQSVAFWCNPISGHATLYWYQQILGQGPKLLIQFQNNGVVDDSQLPKDRFSAERLKGVDSTLKIQPAKLEDSAVYLCASRAGSQETQYFGPGTRLLVL.

The table lists this clonotype with many counts. This chain connects TRBV12-3 or TRBV12-4 to TRBJ1-5, with D possibly matching TRBD1 (6 bases). V was trimmed by 7 bases and J by 4 bases, leaving 14 bases between them. This CDR3 comprises 14 residues. The CDR3 bases are TGTGCCAGCACCAAGGGGGTGAGAAATCAGCCCCAGCATTTT. Its translation: CASTKGVRNQPQHF.

There are many counts of this clonotype. The chain recombines TRBV30 with TRBJ2-5, with 8 bases identical to TRBD2. V lost 5 bases and J lost 5; bases outside the gene matches: 13. The V gene's germline CDR1 is GTSNPN and CDR2 SVGIG (reference sequence). The CDR3 loop spans 15 amino acids. The CDR3 reads CAWDRQLAGEETQYF. The CDR3 nucleotides are TGTGCCTGGGATCGACAGCTAGCGGGCGAGGAGACCCAGTACTTC.